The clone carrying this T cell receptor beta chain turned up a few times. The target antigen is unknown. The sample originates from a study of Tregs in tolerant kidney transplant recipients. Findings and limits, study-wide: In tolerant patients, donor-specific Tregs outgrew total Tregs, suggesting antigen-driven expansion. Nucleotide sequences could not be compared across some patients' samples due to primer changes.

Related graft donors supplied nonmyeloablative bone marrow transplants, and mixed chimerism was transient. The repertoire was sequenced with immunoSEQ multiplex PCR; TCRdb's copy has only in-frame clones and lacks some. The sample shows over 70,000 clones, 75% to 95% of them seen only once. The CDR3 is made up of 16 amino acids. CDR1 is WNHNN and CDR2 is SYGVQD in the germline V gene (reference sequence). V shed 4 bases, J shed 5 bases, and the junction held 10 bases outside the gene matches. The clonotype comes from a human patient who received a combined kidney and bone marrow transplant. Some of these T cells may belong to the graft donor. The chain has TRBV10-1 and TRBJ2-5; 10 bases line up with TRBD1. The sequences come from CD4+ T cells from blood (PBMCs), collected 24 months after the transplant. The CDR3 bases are TGCGCCAGCAGTGTGGCCGGGACAGGGGAGTCGGAGACCCAGTACTTC. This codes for CASSVAGTGESETQYF.